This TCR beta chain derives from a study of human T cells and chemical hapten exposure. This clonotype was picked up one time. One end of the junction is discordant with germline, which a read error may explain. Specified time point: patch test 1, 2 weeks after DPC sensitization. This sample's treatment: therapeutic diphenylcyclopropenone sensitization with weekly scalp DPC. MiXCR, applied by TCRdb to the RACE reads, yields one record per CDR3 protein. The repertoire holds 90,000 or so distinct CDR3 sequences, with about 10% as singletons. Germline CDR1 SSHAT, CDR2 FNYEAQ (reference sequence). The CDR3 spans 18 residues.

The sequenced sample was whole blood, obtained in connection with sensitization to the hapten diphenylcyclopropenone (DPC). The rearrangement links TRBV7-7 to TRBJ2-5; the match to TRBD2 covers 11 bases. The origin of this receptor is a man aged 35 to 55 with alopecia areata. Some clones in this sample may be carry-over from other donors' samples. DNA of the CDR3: TGTGCTAGCAGCCTAGAGGGGCCTACTAGCGGGAGTGGAGAGACCCAGTACTTC. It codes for CASSLEGPTSGSGETQYF.